Below are 31 T cell receptor beta chains sequenced from a single sample in a study of T cells after yellow fever vaccination. TCRdb redid the calling of the 5' RACE reads with MiXCR, one entry per CDR3 protein. This sample has under 250,000 distinct CDR3 sequences, with 3% to 3.5% found just once. Sequenced material: CD4+ T cells sorted from PBMCs, taken 10 days after the yellow fever booster vaccination. The receptor set was obtained from a man between 18 and 35 years old who received the YFV17D yellow fever vaccine.

The V and J genes are TRBV20-1 and TRBJ1-3; the D is unclear. Per the germline V gene, CDR1 is DFQATT and CDR2 is SNEGSKA (reference sequence). V shed 3 bases and J shed 0 bases, with 9 bases lying between them. The CDR3 is 14 amino acids. The CDR3 coding sequence is TGCAGTGCTAGCGAAGACCACTCTGGAAACACCATATATTTT. Its translation: CSASEDHSGNTIYF.

This clonotype was found a few times. V usage is TRBV7-2 and J usage is TRBJ2-2; D is ambiguous. CDR3 length: 15 amino acids. Germline V CDR1 and CDR2: SGHTA, FQGNSA. With 3 bases removed from V and 6 bases from J, the gap between germline ends came to 14 bases. This CDR3 reads CASSLGGSFAGELFF. CDR3 bases: TGTGCCAGCAGCTTGGGCGGATCCTTCGCCGGGGAGCTGTTTTTT.

In this sample, this clonotype turned up a few times. The V and J genes are TRBV27 and TRBJ2-5, with D possibly TRBD1 on 6 matching bases. Germline CDR1 and CDR2: MNHEY and SMNVEV (reference sequence). Trimming left V 6 bases short and J 2 bases short, with 16 bases between. The CDR3 is 15 residues long. The CDR3 region has the DNA TGTGCCAGCAGACCGTACAGGGATAGACAAGAGACCCAGTACTTC. Amino acids: CASRPYRDRQETQYF.

This chain joins TRBV20-1 and TRBJ2-1; TRBD2 matches 8 bases. Germline V lookup: CDR1 DFQATT, CDR2 SNEGSKA (reference sequence). The ends lost 6 bases at V and 7 bases at J; junction bases unmatched: 8. The CDR3 is 13 residues long. DNA of the CDR3: TGCAGTGCCACCGGGACTAGTGATAATGAGCAGTTCTTC. Residues: CSATGTSDNEQFF.

This clonotype has more than one count but fewer than ten. The chain joins TRBV27 to TRBJ2-2, with unresolved D. V was shortened by 11 bases and J by 0 bases, with 10 bases between the two germline ends. CDR3 length equals 13 residues. Germline V lookup: CDR1 MNHEY, CDR2 SMNVEV (reference sequence). The CDR3 spells CACSSANTGELFF. The CDR3 DNA is TGTGCCTGCTCGTCCGCGAACACCGGGGAGCTGTTTTTT.

The chain recombines TRBV5-1 with TRBJ1-4; 8 bases line up with TRBD1. CDR1 and CDR2 from the germline V gene are SGHRS and YFSETQ. This CDR3 contains 16 residues. Germline trimming cut 0 bases from V and 4 bases from J; bases unmatched to any gene: 5. The CDR3 here is CASSLGGQGGNEKLFF. The CDR3 DNA is TGCGCCAGCAGCTTGGGCGGACAGGGCGGTAATGAAAAACTGTTTTTT.

The rearrangement joins TRBV2 to TRBJ1-1; tentatively, D is TRBD1 (5 bases). Germline CDR1 reads SNHLY; CDR2 reads FYNNEI. Trimming removed 5 bases at V and 4 bases at J, with 17 bases between. This CDR3 is built from 15 residues. CDR3 loop: CASSTGGGRGTEAFF. The CDR3 DNA is TGTGCCAGCAGTACCGGGGGGGGAAGGGGCACTGAAGCTTTCTTT.

There are a few counts of this clonotype. The rearrangement links TRBV14 to TRBJ2-3; D remains ambiguous. Looked up from germline, CDR1 is SGHDN and CDR2 is FVKESK. V lost 0 bases and J 4 bases, leaving 8 bases between the germline ends. This CDR3 region has 14 residues. CDR3: CASSQDQNPDTQYF. CDR3 in DNA: TGTGCCAGCAGCCAAGATCAGAACCCAGATACGCAGTATTTT.

There are many counts of this clonotype. This rearrangement joins TRBV4-2 to TRBJ2-4; 8 bases are shared with TRBD2. CDR1 is LGHNA and CDR2 is YNFKEQ in the germline V gene. The junction had 5 bases not matched to a gene; V was cut back by 0 bases and J by 1 base. CDR3 length: 17 amino acids. The CDR3 protein is CASSQDERGKAKNIQYF. DNA of the CDR3: TGTGCCAGCAGCCAAGACGAGCGGGGGAAGGCCAAAAACATTCAGTACTTC.

This clonotype has ten or more counts. The chain combines TRBV19 with TRBJ1-1; the match to TRBD1 covers 8 bases. CDR3 length: 13 amino acids. V shed 5 bases and J 6 bases; nucleotides not matched to a gene: 5. Germline CDR1 reads LNHDA; CDR2 reads SQIVND (reference sequence). CDR3 sequence (DNA): TGTGCCAGTAGTGCAGACAGGGGAGCTGAAGCTTTCTTT. Protein product: CASSADRGAEAFF. Complete variable domain (other parts from reference TRBV19 and TRBJ1-1): DGGITQSPKYLFRKEGQNVTLSCEQNLNHDAMYWYRQDPGQGLRLIYYSQIVNDFQKGDIAEGYSVSREKKESFPLTVTSAQKNPTAFYLCASSADRGAEAFFGQGTRLTVV.

This clonotype has at least ten counts. The rearrangement uses TRBV7-2 and TRBJ2-7; D call uncertain. In germline, CDR1 is SGHTA, CDR2 FQGNSA. The CDR3 loop spans 14 amino acids. V was shortened by 5 bases and J by 7 bases, with 18 bases between the two germline ends. In DNA form, the CDR3 reads TGTGCCAGCAGCCCCTCTAGGAAAACTTGGGAGCAGTACTTC. Amino acid sequence: CASSPSRKTWEQYF.

The chain uses TRBV20-1 and TRBJ2-7; 7 nucleotides match TRBD2. The junction had 10 bases not matched to a gene; V was cut back by 0 bases and J by 5 bases. The CDR3 has 15 amino acids. The germline V gene has CDR1 DFQATT and CDR2 SNEGSKA (reference sequence). The CDR3 loop reads CSARDSGGSPHEQYF. The DNA for the CDR3 is TGCAGTGCTAGAGATTCGGGGGGTTCCCCACACGAGCAGTACTTC.

This clonotype was observed many times. This chain joins TRBV6-5 and TRBJ1-2; D call uncertain. Trimming took off 0 bases at V and 1 base at J, with 9 bases between the two ends. Looked up from germline, CDR1 is MNHEY and CDR2 is SVGAGI. CDR3 length equals 15 residues. The CDR3 coding sequence is TGTGCCAGCAGTTACTCCTGGGCCCTTAACTATGGCTACACCTTC. The encoded protein is CASSYSWALNYGYTF.

This clonotype was observed a few times. The rearrangement links TRBV15 to TRBJ2-2; TRBD1 aligns across 7 bases. V shed 3 bases and J 5 bases; nucleotides not matched to a gene: 9. CDR3 length: 16 amino acids. The germline V gene encodes CDR1 LNHNV and CDR2 YYDKDF (reference sequence). As DNA, the CDR3 is TGTGCCACCAGCAGGGACTGGGACAGAGCTACCGGGGAGCTGTTTTTT. This sequence encodes CATSRDWDRATGELFF.

This chain joins TRBV11-2 and TRBJ2-7; a possible D gene is TRBD1 (6 bases). V lost 5 bases and J 11 bases, leaving 16 bases between the germline ends. The CDR3 covers 12 residues. CDR1 and CDR2 (germline): SGHAT, FQNNGV. In DNA form, the CDR3 reads TGTGCCAGCAGCCTCTCCCGGGACAAGAAGTACTTC. Protein sequence: CASSLSRDKKYF.

In its sample, this clonotype was seen a few times. The chain couples TRBV19 to TRBJ1-5; a weak D match, TRBD1 (5 bases). Deletions cut 4 bases from V and 2 bases from J, with 9 bases between. The germline gives CDR1 LNHDA, CDR2 SQIVND (reference sequence). The CDR3 is 14 residues long. The CDR3: CASSSRDGNQPQHF. CDR3 bases: TGTGCCAGTAGTAGCAGGGACGGCAATCAGCCCCAGCATTTT.

This clonotype was recorded a few times. The chain joins TRBV6-5 to TRBJ2-6; D call uncertain. This CDR3 is 18 amino acids long. The ends were cut back, 5 bases at V and 0 bases at J, with 17 bases in the middle. Germline loops: CDR1 MNHEY, CDR2 SVGAGI. DNA of the CDR3: TGTGCCAGCAGTCCCCTACAACCGGGCTTCTCTGGGGCCAACGTCCTGACTTTC. Amino acid sequence: CASSPLQPGFSGANVLTF.

This clonotype was counted only a few times. This chain connects TRBV3-1 to TRBJ2-2, with TRBD1 identical over 9 bases. The CDR3 extends over 16 amino acids. Germline V CDR1 and CDR2: LGHDT, YNNKEL (reference sequence). Trimming took 3 bases from V and 4 from J; bases not matched to a gene: 6. CDR3 sequence (DNA): TGTGCCAGCAGCCACCGCAGGACAGGGGCCACCGGGGAGCTGTTTTTT. Protein product: CASSHRRTGATGELFF.

CDR3 in DNA: TGCAGTGCTAAGGGGAGTGAGGGCTACACCTTC. Its translation is CSAKGSEGYTF. The rearrangement uses TRBV20-1 and TRBJ1-2, with D possibly being TRBD1 (5 bases). The germline V and J ends were trimmed by 4 bases and 8 bases, with 11 bases remaining between them. There are 11 residues in the CDR3. Germline-derived CDR1 and CDR2 are DFQATT and SNEGSKA (reference sequence).

This clonotype was observed at least ten times. CDR3 sequence (DNA): TGTGCCAGCGGACCAAACTGGGGTAGTGAAAAACTGTTTTTT. This encodes CASGPNWGSEKLFF. The V gene is TRBV12-3 or TRBV12-4, the J gene TRBJ1-4; D unresolved. CDR3 length: 14 amino acids. V was cut by 8 bases and J by 7 bases, with 17 bases left in between.

The chain uses TRBV6-6 and TRBJ1-2; maybe TRBD1 (5 bases). CDR1 is MNHNY and CDR2 is SVGAGI in the germline V gene (reference sequence). Trimming removed 8 bases at V and 7 bases at J, with 17 bases between. The CDR3 spans 13 residues. Here the CDR3 reads CASGDLATSGYTF. DNA for the CDR3: TGTGCCAGCGGGGACCTAGCGACCTCTGGCTACACCTTC.

This clonotype was seen only a few times. The chain has TRBV5-1 and TRBJ1-3, with no clear D. Germline CDR1 reads SGHRS; CDR2 reads YFSETQ. The CDR3 is 14 residues long. Trimming cost V 4 bases and J 0 bases, with 8 bases left between them. The CDR3 coding sequence is TGCGCCAGCAGCCCGACATACTCTGGAAACACCATATATTTT. Translated, it gives CASSPTYSGNTIYF.

This clonotype was seen at least ten times. The V and J genes are TRBV7-2 and TRBJ2-1, with 7 bases identical to TRBD1. The CDR3 spans 14 residues. The germline gives CDR1 SGHTA, CDR2 FQGNSA. The V segment lost 4 bases and the J segment 4 bases; nucleotides outside the gene matches: 4. The CDR3 bases are TGTGCCAGCAGCTCCCCGGGACAGTACAATGAGCAGTTCTTC. This sequence encodes CASSSPGQYNEQFF.

This clonotype appeared many times. The genes are TRBV29-1 and TRBJ2-7, with D uncertain. The CDR3 loop spans 15 amino acids. Per the germline V gene, CDR1 is SQVTM and CDR2 is ANQGSEA. V was shortened by 2 bases and J by 3 bases, with 17 bases between the two germline ends. The CDR3 nucleotides are TGCAGCGTTGAACTCTACACCAGCCCAGGCTACGAGCAGTACTTC. This encodes CSVELYTSPGYEQYF.

This clonotype was found a few times. The V and J genes are TRBV20-1 and TRBJ1-2; 9 bases agree with TRBD1. Looked up from germline, CDR1 is DFQATT and CDR2 is SNEGSKA (reference sequence). CDR3 size: 15 residues. The ends lost 6 bases at V and 0 bases at J; junction bases unmatched: 8. This CDR3 reads CSAPGQGFTNYGYTF. The DNA for the CDR3 is TGCAGTGCCCCGGGACAGGGTTTTACTAACTATGGCTACACCTTC.

This clonotype was counted ten times or more. J is TRBJ2-4 and V is TRBV12-3 or TRBV12-4; D tentatively reads TRBD1 or TRBD2 (5 bases each). V lost 1 base and J 0 bases, leaving 13 bases between the germline ends. CDR3 length: 17 amino acids. CDR3 amino acids: CASSLDQGTLAKNIQYF. The CDR3 nucleotides are TGTGCCAGCAGTTTAGATCAAGGGACCTTAGCCAAAAACATTCAGTACTTC.

This clonotype came up a few times. The rearrangement uses TRBV7-9 and TRBJ1-6; 8 nucleotides agree with TRBD1. This CDR3 contains 14 residues. V dropped 5 bases and J dropped 9; count of bases not matched to a gene: 6. Germline lookup yields CDR1 SEHNR and CDR2 FQNEAQ (reference sequence). This CDR3 is CASSGQGIGSPLHF. Written as DNA, the CDR3 is TGTGCCAGCAGCGGACAGGGAATCGGTTCACCCCTCCACTTT.

This clonotype has more than one count but fewer than ten. This rearrangement joins TRBV25-1 to TRBJ1-1; D not resolved. Germline V lookup: CDR1 MGHDK, CDR2 SYGVNS. With 4 bases removed from V and 6 bases from J, the gap between germline ends came to 18 bases. The CDR3 loop spans 15 amino acids. CDR3 amino acids: CASSVDGVRGSEAFF. The CDR3 nucleotides are TGTGCCAGCAGTGTTGATGGGGTGAGAGGTTCTGAAGCTTTCTTT.

This clonotype has ten or more counts. The chain has TRBV4-1 and TRBJ2-4; D is undetermined. This CDR3 comprises 14 residues. Per germline, CDR1 MGHRA and CDR2 YSYEKL. The V gene lost 6 bases and the J gene lost 3 bases, with 12 bases spanning the gap. The CDR3 DNA reads TGCGCCAGCAGATCCCCGGGTGACAAAAACATTCAGTACTTC. It is translated as CASRSPGDKNIQYF.

Ten or more counts support this clonotype. The chain is built from TRBV7-2 and TRBJ2-3; possibly TRBD2 for D (5 bases). Germline-derived CDR1 and CDR2 are SGHTA and FQGNSA. V was pared by 4 bases and J by 5 bases, with 13 bases between. The length of the CDR3 is 14 residues. CDR3 DNA sequence: TGTGCCAGCAGCTCCCTGGGAGTGAGAGATACGCAGTATTTT. Translated, it gives CASSSLGVRDTQYF.

This clonotype was observed many times. The V call is TRBV12-3 or TRBV12-4, the J call TRBJ1-2; D uncertain. The CDR3 has 15 amino acids. V was pared by 5 bases and J by 6 bases, with 19 bases between. The CDR3 is CASSEGGRVRDGYTF. The CDR3 coding sequence is TGTGCCAGCAGTGAGGGAGGACGGGTGCGGGATGGCTACACCTTC.